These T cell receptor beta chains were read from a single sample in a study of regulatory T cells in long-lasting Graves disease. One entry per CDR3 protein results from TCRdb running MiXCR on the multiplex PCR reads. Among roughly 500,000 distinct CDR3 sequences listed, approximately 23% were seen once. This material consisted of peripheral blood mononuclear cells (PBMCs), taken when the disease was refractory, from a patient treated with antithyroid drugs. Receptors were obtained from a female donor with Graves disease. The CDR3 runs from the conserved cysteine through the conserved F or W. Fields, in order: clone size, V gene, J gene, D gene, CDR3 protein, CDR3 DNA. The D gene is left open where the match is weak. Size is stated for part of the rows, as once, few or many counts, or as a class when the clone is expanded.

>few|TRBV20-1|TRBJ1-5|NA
CSARGNFRRVDQPQHF
TGCAGTGCTAGAGGTAACTTCCGGAGGGTGGATCAGCCCCAGCATTTT
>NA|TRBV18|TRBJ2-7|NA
CASSPVKGSSYEQYF
TGTGCCAGCTCACCAGTGAAGGGATCCTCCTACGAGCAGTACTTC
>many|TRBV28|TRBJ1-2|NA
CASSQWTSGDYGYTF
TGTGCCAGCAGTCAGTGGACATCAGGGGACTATGGCTACACCTTC
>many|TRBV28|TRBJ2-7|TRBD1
CASSPPGGAGAYEQYF
TGTGCCAGCAGTCCCCCAGGGGGCGCAGGAGCCTACGAGCAGTACTTC
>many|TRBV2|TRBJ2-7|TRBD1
CASTRQGTTIEQYF
TGTGCCAGCACTAGACAGGGGACAACTATCGAGCAGTACTTC
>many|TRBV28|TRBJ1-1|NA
CASSSGSNTEAFF
TGTGCCAGCAGTTCCGGGTCGAACACTGAAGCTTTCTTT
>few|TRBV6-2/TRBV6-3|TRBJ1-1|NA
CASRDDWESGAFF
TGTGCCAGCAGGGACGATTGGGAGAGTGGAGCTTTCTTT
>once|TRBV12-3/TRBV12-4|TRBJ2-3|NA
CAPSRGPDTQYF
TGTGCCCCGTCGAGGGGCCCAGATACGCAGTATTTT
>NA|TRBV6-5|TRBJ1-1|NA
CASSYDGATEAFF
TGTGCCAGCAGTTACGACGGTGCCACTGAAGCTTTCTTT
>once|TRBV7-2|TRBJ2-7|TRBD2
CASSLDSGGTPYEQYF
TGTGCCAGCAGCTTAGATTCCGGGGGGACCCCCTACGAGCAGTACTTC
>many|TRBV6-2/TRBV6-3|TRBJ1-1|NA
CASSYRGREAFF
TGTGCCAGCAGTTACCGCGGGAGGGAAGCTTTCTTT
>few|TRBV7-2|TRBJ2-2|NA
CASSLWGTVTGELFF
TGTGCCAGCAGCTTATGGGGGACTGTTACCGGGGAGCTGTTTTTT
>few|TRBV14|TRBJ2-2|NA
CASSQALQAGELFF
TGTGCCAGCAGCCAAGCTCTACAGGCCGGGGAGCTGTTTTTT
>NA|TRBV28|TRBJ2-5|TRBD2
CASSPPASGRFQETQYF
TGTGCCAGCTCACCACCGGCTAGCGGGAGGTTCCAAGAGACCCAGTACTTC
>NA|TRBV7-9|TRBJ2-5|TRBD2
CASRPKPGLAGVRETQYF
TGTGCCAGCAGGCCAAAGCCGGGACTAGCGGGAGTCCGGGAGACCCAGTACTTC
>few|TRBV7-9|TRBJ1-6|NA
CASSLGSADNSPLHF
TGTGCCAGCAGCTTAGGGTCAGCAGATAATTCACCCCTCCACTTT
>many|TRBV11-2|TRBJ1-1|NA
CASSLMSRNTEAFF
TGTGCCAGCAGCTTAATGTCCAGGAACACTGAAGCTTTCTTT